This T cell receptor (beta chain) was sequenced during a study of blood T cell repertoires in COVID-19. Study-level information: In each case, the material was cDNA or gDNA derived from T cells, B-cell-depleted T cells, or PBMCs.

The CDR3 extends over 14 amino acids. The V end lost 6 bases, the J end lost 3 bases, and 12 bases lay between the germline ends. Germline values: CDR1 MNHEY, CDR2 SVGAGI. How the authors handled the data: Estimation of nucleated cell counts was performed using reference gene primer amplification. Data came from immunoSEQ multiplex PCR; TCRdb stores just in-frame clones and leaves some out. V and J calls and clone size are copied from that table; D and trimming were computed from the DNA. The table lists 200,000 to 300,000 clones, 88% of them singletons. This clone showed up just once. V is TRBV6-5 and J is TRBJ1-5; D is perhaps TRBD1 (6 bases). The sequence came from a woman aged 25 to 39 with acute or convalescent COVID-19. The specimen sequenced was peripheral blood. CDR3 protein: CASRLGGINQPQHF. The CDR3 DNA follows: TGTGCCAGCAGATTAGGGGGAATCAATCAGCCCCAGCATTTT.